This TCR beta chain was profiled in a study of control samples from healthy donors and cancer patients. Assay: immunoSEQ multiplex PCR; the TCRdb copy retains only in-frame clones and omits some. The sample has about 120,000 clones, roughly 90% seen once. Germline-derived CDR1 and CDR2 are SGHNT and YYREEE (reference sequence). This CDR3 region has 13 residues. Trimming cost V 2 bases and J 6 bases, with 12 bases left between them. J is TRBJ2-7 and V is TRBV5-4; tentatively, D is TRBD1 or TRBD2 (6 bases each). The sequenced sample was blood. This TCR was sampled from a man in his fifties in good health. CDR3 DNA sequence: TGTGCCAGCAGCTTATGGGGGGCGCCCGAGCAGTACTTC. Translating gives CASSLWGAPEQYF.